Listed below are T cell receptor beta chains from one sample, sequenced in a study of identical twins. TCRdb reprocessed the 5' RACE reads via MiXCR and lists one record per CDR3 protein. The sample lists 1.5 million to 2 million distinct CDR3 sequences, roughly a third occurring once. The sample was cord blood. These receptors were collected from a newborn girl in good health. Each CDR3 is given with its conserved first and last residue. D genes are given only for firm matches. Expanded clones get a size class; other rows say once, few or many, or leave the size out.

clone_size	v_call	j_call	d_call	cdr3_aa	cdr3_nt
-	TRBV7-2	TRBJ2-6	-	CASSTDSGANVLTF	TGTGCCAGCAGCACCGACTCTGGGGCCAACGTCCTGACTTTC
-	TRBV12-3/TRBV12-4	TRBJ2-1	TRBD2	CASSFGGGLHNEQFF	TGTGCCAGCAGTTTCGGCGGGGGACTACACAATGAGCAGTTCTTC
-	TRBV5-8	TRBJ2-1	TRBD2	CASSLAGLGIYNEQFF	TGTGCCAGCAGCTTGGCCGGACTAGGGATCTACAATGAGCAGTTCTTC
many	TRBV12-3/TRBV12-4	TRBJ2-7	TRBD2	CASRTSGTYEQYF	TGTGCCAGCCGGACTAGCGGGACTTACGAGCAGTACTTC
few	TRBV20-1	TRBJ2-1	TRBD2	CSAFTSGGANEQFF	TGCAGTGCTTTTACTAGCGGGGGGGCCAATGAGCAGTTCTTC
many	TRBV7-9	TRBJ1-2	-	CASSLVQANYGYTF	TGTGCCAGCAGCTTAGTACAGGCAAACTATGGCTACACCTTC
few	TRBV5-1	TRBJ2-1	-	CASSFPTGRNNEQFF	TGCGCCAGCAGCTTCCCGACAGGGAGGAACAATGAGCAGTTCTTC
-	TRBV3-1	TRBJ2-7	-	CASSWETTPIYEQYF	TGTGCCAGCAGCTGGGAGACTACCCCCATCTACGAGCAGTACTTC
-	TRBV4-1	TRBJ1-1	-	CASSLSRAGYMNTEAFF	TGCGCCAGCAGCCTCTCCCGGGCGGGGTATATGAACACTGAAGCTTTCTTT
-	TRBV4-2	TRBJ2-1	TRBD2	CASSQVTSGKYNEQFF	TGTGCCAGCAGCCAAGTGACTAGCGGGAAATATAATGAGCAGTTCTTC
once	TRBV28	TRBJ1-1	-	CASTLTRGRGTEAFF	TGTGCCAGCACCCTGACCAGGGGAAGGGGCACTGAAGCTTTCTTT
-	TRBV29-1	TRBJ2-1	TRBD2	CSVESRLAVYNEQFF	TGCAGCGTTGAAAGTAGGCTAGCGGTCTACAATGAGCAGTTCTTC
few	TRBV20-1	TRBJ2-3	TRBD2	CSAPLAGGSDTQYF	TGCAGTGCTCCCTTAGCGGGGGGCTCAGATACGCAGTATTTT
-	TRBV9	TRBJ2-7	TRBD1	CASSVAGQFSYEQYF	TGTGCCAGCAGCGTAGCGGGACAGTTCTCCTACGAGCAGTACTTC
many	TRBV20-1	TRBJ2-3	-	CSASPGADTQYF	TGCAGTGCTAGTCCAGGTGCAGATACGCAGTATTTT
many	TRBV5-6	TRBJ2-7	-	CASSLPPLSGLEQYF	TGTGCCAGCAGCCTACCACCCCTATCAGGCCTCGAGCAGTACTTC
few	TRBV9	TRBJ1-1	-	CASSVGWGLNTEAFF	TGTGCCAGCAGCGTAGGGTGGGGTTTAAACACTGAAGCTTTCTTT
many	TRBV27	TRBJ2-3	-	CASSFLASTDTQYF	TGTGCCAGCAGCTTCCTAGCTAGCACAGATACGCAGTATTTT
many	TRBV3-1	TRBJ1-2	-	CASSQGNYGYTF	TGTGCCAGCAGCCAGGGTAACTATGGCTACACCTTC
few	TRBV5-1	TRBJ1-4	-	CASSLGPPATNEKLFF	TGCGCCAGCAGCTTGGGGCCGCCCGCAACTAATGAAAAACTGTTTTTT
-	TRBV3-1	TRBJ2-7	-	CASSPTRPPYEQYF	TGTGCCAGCAGCCCTACTAGACCTCCCTACGAGCAGTACTTC
-	TRBV21-1	TRBJ1-6	-	CASSPMGWGLNSPLHF	TGTGCCAGCAGCCCTATGGGGTGGGGCCTGAATTCACCCCTCCACTTT
-	TRBV7-9	TRBJ2-1	-	CASSQDWNRAYNEQFF	TGTGCCAGCAGCCAAGATTGGAATCGAGCCTACAATGAGCAGTTCTTC
few	TRBV20-1	TRBJ2-1	TRBD2	CSARDHGLAVSYNEQFF	TGCAGTGCTAGAGATCATGGACTAGCGGTATCCTACAATGAGCAGTTCTTC